Below, 2 T cell receptor beta chains from the same sample are listed, as sequenced in a study of cytomegalovirus exposure and HLA in healthy donors. PCR primers comprised 60 Vbeta and 13 Jbeta primers. Clones were sequenced by immunoSEQ multiplex PCR, and TCRdb holds only the in-frame ones, with some missing. This table holds about 150,000 clones, roughly 73% found once. The sequencing sample was made of PBMCs. Receptors were obtained from a man between 18 and 35 years old in good health and CMV-seropositive.

This clone was seen only a few times. The gene calls are TRBV30 and TRBJ2-3, with D maybe TRBD1 (5 bases). Germline V gene lookup returns CDR1 GTSNPN and CDR2 SVGIG (reference sequence). The V and J ends lost 3 bases and 1 base respectively, with 17 bases between them. The CDR3 runs 16 residues. This CDR3 is CAWSNLGVDGTDTQYF. The CDR3 DNA is TGTGCCTGGAGCAACCTAGGGGTAGACGGCACAGATACGCAGTATTTT.

DNA of the CDR3: TGTGCCAGCAGCTTAGGGGGAGCGGGAGGTCAAGAGACCCAGTACTTC. This gives the protein CASSLGGAGGQETQYF. This chain connects TRBV11-2 to TRBJ2-5, with TRBD2 identical over 9 bases. From germline, CDR1 is SGHAT and CDR2 FQNNGV. V dropped 1 base and J dropped 2; count of bases not matched to a gene: 5. This CDR3 has 16 residues.